This T cell receptor beta chain was sequenced in a study of cytomegalovirus exposure and HLA in healthy donors. Overall study results and limits: In a later analysis, CMV-associated beta chains were mostly HLA-associated, it appeared. Later work found that TCR association rates differed between HLA loci; DRB1 had the most and HLA-C the fewest.

V lost 3 bases to trimming and J lost 3 bases; unmatched junction nucleotides: 0. This CDR3 region has 13 residues. Germline V gene lookup returns CDR1 LNHNV and CDR2 YYDKDF (reference sequence). The study ran its PCR with 60 Vbeta and 13 Jbeta primers. Sequencing used immunoSEQ multiplex PCR; TCRdb keeps in-frame clones, though not all of them. The data contain under 150,000 clones, 50% to 70% of them singletons. Turning to this clone: Its antigen is as yet unknown.

Healthy people donating bone marrow made up the donors. The rearrangement links TRBV15 to TRBJ2-5; 8 nucleotides align to TRBD1. Sequencing input: PBMCs. The receptor's source is a woman in her 40s in good health and CMV-seropositive. In nucleotides, the CDR3 is TGTGCCACCAGCAGGACAGGGGAAGAGACCCAGTACTTC. Amino acids: CATSRTGEETQYF.